This T cell receptor beta chain was captured in a study of shared clonotypes between healthy human individuals (dated by TCRdb to about 2020). Regarding the study in general: A couple of women and three men aged 18 to 49 years were included in the cohort. Leukapheresis yielded between about 0.94 and 9 billion PBMCs per donor. To increase sequencing depth and limit assay-specific biases, different laboratories used diverse techniques to prepare libraries and sequence TCR repertoires. The study deeply sequenced blood TCR repertoires of about 5 healthy adults to estimate repertoire size and the extent of clonotype sharing between individuals. Per donor, three plates each were used for CD4 naive and CD4 memory, two for CD8 naive, and one for CD8 memory. General conclusions and limits of the study: Sharing across a few donors was observed for around 5% of naive CD4, 3.5% of naive CD8, around 2.5% of memory CD4, and over 0.3% of memory CD8 clonotypes. Based on pairwise subsampling, the degree of clonotype sharing among donors was expected to be affected by sequencing depth. Sampling was limited to blood, and TCR repertoires in tissue likely differ from TCR repertoires in blood. Compared with non-shared clonotypes, clonotypes shared by all four sorted-subset donors had higher generation probabilities. The small number of donors limited the genetic and exposure-history diversity represented. Naive subsets generally had larger estimated clonotype richness than memory subsets did. Incomplete sequencing was indicated by rarefaction of sorted-subset datasets, despite the large sequencing depth.

Using the deep immunoSEQ assay, multiplex PCR amplified TCR CDR3 regions from genomic DNA. Genomic DNA extracted from each cell subset was distributed evenly over all wells of several immunoSEQ 96-well plates, and each plate served as one replicate. For sorted subsets, about 220 ng of genomic DNA, equivalent to tens of thousands of T cell genomes, went into each replicate PCR. Purified libraries were quantified with a Qubit 3.0 fluorometer, sized on a Bioanalyzer 2100, and re-quantified with the KAPA Library Quantification kit. Each immunoSEQ 96-well plate was sequenced on its own single-read 150-cycle Illumina NextSeq 550 flow cell. Per the authors' processing: Because the immunoSEQ output held only junctional sequences and lacked quality scores, the filtering could not match the filtering applied to full-length reads. Sequences were annotated with PyIR, a Python wrapper for IgBLAST v1.9, and V/J genes and CDR3 were assigned using IMGT germline references. Reads were filtered out if the reads had weak V/J assignments (E-value above 1e-6), no CDR3, stop codons, out-of-frame junctions, or ambiguous translated residues. V3J clonotypes were defined as sequences sharing an identical inferred V gene, J gene, and CDR3 amino acid sequence. Percentage overlap between repertoires was calculated by dividing the number of shared unique clonotypes by the size of the smaller repertoire. RTK rarefaction, the Chao1 estimator, and Recon v2.1 estimates of unobserved clonotypes were used to assess repertoire richness. For all TCRbeta clonotypes obtained by the gDNA method from a few donors, generation probabilities were computed with OLGA. Imported from immuneACCESS, the table was reduced by TCRdb to in-frame sequences with V and J called. These copies leave out some clones; in studies compared against another copy, an unresolved V gene accounts for under half, and the cause of the remainder is not known. V and J calls and clone size are as listed in that table; D and trimming were resolved from the DNA. The sample table lists about 1,500,000 clones, approximately 97% of them with a count of one. The ten largest clones capture 1.2% of the sample.

The CDR3, cysteine through phenylalanine, is 17 amino acids long. This entry keeps only the CDR3 DNA: 51 bases, framed from base 1. Looking up the germline V gene yields CDR1 MGHRA and CDR2 YSYEKL. V and J are trimmed by 2 bases and 3 bases, and the gene matches miss 8 bases of the junction. The donors were healthy, HIV-negative adults who had no recently reported acute infections or vaccinations. Only Caucasian adults living in Nashville, Tennessee, USA were represented among the donors. CD4+ T cells were enriched by magnetic negative selection, after which naive cells were positively selected on CD45RA and the negative fraction was taken as the memory subset. After blood collection by leukapheresis, PBMCs were isolated using Ficoll-Histopaque density gradient centrifugation and then cryopreserved in the vapor phase of liquid nitrogen. Analytical flow cytometry was used to check the purity and quantity of each magnetically sorted T cell population. Each sorted fraction had its genomic DNA isolated and then quantified by UV absorbance on a Nanodrop 2000c.

Concerning this clone itself: Its antigen is still unknown. Per-base quality was not reported, and no clone a single base away is much larger than it.

What was sequenced was naive CD4+ T cells sorted from blood. The sample's cell subset or site label, in plain terms: CD45RA+ positively selected. This sequence originates from a man in his thirties or forties in good health. The V gene is TRBV4-1 and the J gene is TRBJ2-1; TRBD2 matches 9 bases in the middle. The CDR3 protein sequence reads: CASSQRVAGGIYNEQFF. The nucleotide sequence is TGCGCCAGCAGCCAAAGGGTGGCGGGAGGGATCTACAATGAGCAGTTCTTC.